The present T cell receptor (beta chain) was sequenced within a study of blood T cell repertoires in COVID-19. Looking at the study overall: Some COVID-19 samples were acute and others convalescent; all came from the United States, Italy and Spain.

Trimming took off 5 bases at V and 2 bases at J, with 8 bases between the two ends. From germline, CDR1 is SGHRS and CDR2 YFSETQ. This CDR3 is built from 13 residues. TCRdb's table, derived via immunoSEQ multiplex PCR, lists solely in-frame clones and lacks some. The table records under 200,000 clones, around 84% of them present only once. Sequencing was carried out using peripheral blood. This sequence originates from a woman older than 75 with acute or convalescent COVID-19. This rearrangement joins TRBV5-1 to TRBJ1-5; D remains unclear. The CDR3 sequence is CASSERGNQPQHF. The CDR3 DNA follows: TGCGCCAGCAGTGAGAGGGGCAATCAGCCCCAGCATTTT.